This T cell receptor (beta chain) was sequenced for a study of cytotoxic CD8 clonotypes in ibrutinib-treated CLL. For the study at large: Each sample contained, on average, 255,043 productive templates and some 90,000 productive rearrangements.

The CDR3 sequence is 15 residues long. The germline V gene has CDR1 MNHEY and CDR2 SMNVEV (reference sequence). Trimming removed 7 bases at V and 0 bases at J, with 16 bases between. TCRdb's copy holds only in-frame clones and misses some; the assay was immunoSEQ multiplex PCR. The sample yields about 130,000 clones, about 70% seen once. The sequenced sample was PBMCs, obtained after 24 months of ibrutinib treatment. The receptor's source is a human donor with chronic lymphocytic leukemia. The rearrangement joins TRBV27 to TRBJ2-7; D may match TRBD1 or TRBD2 (5 bases each). CDR3 in DNA: TGTGCCAGCACCAGGGACGGCGATAGCTCCTACGAGCAGTACTTC. It codes for CASTRDGDSSYEQYF.